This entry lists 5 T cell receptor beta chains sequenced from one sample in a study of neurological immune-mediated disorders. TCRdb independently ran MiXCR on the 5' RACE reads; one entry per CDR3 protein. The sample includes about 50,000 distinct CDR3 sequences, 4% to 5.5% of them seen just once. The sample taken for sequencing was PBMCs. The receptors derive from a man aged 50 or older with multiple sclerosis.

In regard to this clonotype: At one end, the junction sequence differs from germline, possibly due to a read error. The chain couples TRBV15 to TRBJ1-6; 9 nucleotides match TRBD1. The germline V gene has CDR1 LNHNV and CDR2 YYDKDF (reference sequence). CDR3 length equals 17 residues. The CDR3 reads CATSRDRAGTGISPLNF. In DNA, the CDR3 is TGTGCCACCAGCAGAGATCGTGCAGGGACAGGGATTTCACCCCTCAACTTT.

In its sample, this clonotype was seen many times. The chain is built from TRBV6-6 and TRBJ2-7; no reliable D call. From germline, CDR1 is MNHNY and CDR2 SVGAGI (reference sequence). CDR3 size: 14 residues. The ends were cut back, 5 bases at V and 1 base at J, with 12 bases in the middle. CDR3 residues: CASSSLHPSYEQYF. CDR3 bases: TGTGCCAGCAGTAGCCTTCATCCTTCCTACGAGCAGTACTTC.

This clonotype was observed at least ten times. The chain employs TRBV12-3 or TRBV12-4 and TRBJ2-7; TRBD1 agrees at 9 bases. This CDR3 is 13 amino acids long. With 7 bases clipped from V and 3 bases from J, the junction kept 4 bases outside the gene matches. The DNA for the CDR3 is TGTGCCAGCACCCTGGGACAGGGCTACGAGCAGTACTTC. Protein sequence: CASTLGQGYEQYF.

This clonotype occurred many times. CDR3: CASSPRSEEKLFF. Written as DNA, the CDR3 is TGTGCCAGCAGCCCCAGAAGTGAAGAAAAACTGTTTTTT. The chain couples TRBV7-9 to TRBJ1-4; no clear D gene. The CDR3 length is 13 residues. V lost 5 bases, J lost 8 bases, and 12 bases lay in between. Germline V CDR1 and CDR2: SEHNR, FQNEAQ (reference sequence).

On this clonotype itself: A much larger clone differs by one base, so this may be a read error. The CDR3: CASSQMGYEQYF. CDR3 nucleotide sequence: TGTGCCAGCAGCCAAATGGGGTACGAGCAGTACTTC. The V and J genes are TRBV7-9 and TRBJ2-7; D ambiguous. The CDR3 contains 12 residues. Germline CDR1 is SEHNR and CDR2 is FQNEAQ (reference sequence). Trimming took 5 bases from V and 4 from J, leaving 9 bases between them. Combining the CDR3 with reference TRBV7-9 and TRBJ2-7 gives the whole variable domain DTGVSQNPRHKITKRGQNVTFRCDPISEHNRLYWYRQTLGQGPEFLTYFQNEAQLEKSRLLSDRFSAERPKGSFSTLEIQRTEQGDSAMYLCASSQMGYEQYFGPGTRLTVT.